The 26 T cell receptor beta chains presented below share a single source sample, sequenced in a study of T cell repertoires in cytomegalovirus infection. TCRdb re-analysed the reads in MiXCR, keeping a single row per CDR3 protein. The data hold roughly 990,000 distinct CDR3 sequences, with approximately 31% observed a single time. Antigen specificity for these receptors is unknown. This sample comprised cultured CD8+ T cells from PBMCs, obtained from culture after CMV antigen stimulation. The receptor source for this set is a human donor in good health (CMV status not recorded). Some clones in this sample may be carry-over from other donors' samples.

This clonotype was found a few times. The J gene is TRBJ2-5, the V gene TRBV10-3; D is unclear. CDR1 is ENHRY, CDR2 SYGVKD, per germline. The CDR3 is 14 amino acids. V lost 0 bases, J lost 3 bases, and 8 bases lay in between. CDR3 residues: CAISESGKEETQYF. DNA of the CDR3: TGTGCCATCAGTGAGTCGGGGAAGGAAGAGACCCAGTACTTC.

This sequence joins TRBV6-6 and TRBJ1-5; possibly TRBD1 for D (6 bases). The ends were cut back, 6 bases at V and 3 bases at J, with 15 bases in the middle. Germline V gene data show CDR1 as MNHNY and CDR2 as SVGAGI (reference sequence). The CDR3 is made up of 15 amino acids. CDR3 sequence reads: CASSLGQSLNQPQHF. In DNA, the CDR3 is TGTGCCAGCAGCTTAGGACAGTCCCTCAATCAGCCCCAGCATTTT.

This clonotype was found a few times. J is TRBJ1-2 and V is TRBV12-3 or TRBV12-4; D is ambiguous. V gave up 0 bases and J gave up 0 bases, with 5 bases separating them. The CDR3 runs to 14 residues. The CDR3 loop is CASSLAPTNYGYTF. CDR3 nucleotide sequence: TGTGCCAGCAGTTTAGCGCCTACTAACTATGGCTACACCTTC.

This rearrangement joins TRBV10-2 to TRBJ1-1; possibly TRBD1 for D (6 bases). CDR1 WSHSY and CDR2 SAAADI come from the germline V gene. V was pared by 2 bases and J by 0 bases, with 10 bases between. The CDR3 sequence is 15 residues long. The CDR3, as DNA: TGCGCCAGCAGTGAGGGCAGGGGAATGAACACTGAAGCTTTCTTT. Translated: CASSEGRGMNTEAFF.

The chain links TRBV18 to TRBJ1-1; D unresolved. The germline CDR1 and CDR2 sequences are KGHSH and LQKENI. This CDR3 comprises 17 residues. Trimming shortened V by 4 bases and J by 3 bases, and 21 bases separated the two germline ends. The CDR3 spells CASSLARALGSDTEAFF. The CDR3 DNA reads TGTGCCAGCTCACTAGCCCGGGCCTTGGGGTCGGACACTGAAGCTTTCTTT.

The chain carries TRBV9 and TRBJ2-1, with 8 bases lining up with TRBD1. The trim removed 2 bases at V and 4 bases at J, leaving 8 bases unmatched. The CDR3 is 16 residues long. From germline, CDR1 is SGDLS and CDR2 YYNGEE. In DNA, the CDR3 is TGTGCCAGCAGCGTCTCAGGACAGGGTGTATACAATGAGCAGTTCTTC. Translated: CASSVSGQGVYNEQFF.

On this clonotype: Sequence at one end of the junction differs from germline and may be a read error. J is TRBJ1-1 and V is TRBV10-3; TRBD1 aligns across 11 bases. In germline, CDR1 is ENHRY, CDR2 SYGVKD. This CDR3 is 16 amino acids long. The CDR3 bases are TGTGTCATCATCACCCGAGGGACAGGGGGTTACACTGAAGCTTTCTTT. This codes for CVIITRGTGGYTEAFF.

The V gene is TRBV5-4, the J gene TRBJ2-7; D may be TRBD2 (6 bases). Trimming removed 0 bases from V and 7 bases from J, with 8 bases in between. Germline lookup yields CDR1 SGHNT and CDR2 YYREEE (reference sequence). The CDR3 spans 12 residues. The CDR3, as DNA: TGTGCCAGCAGCTTGGATGCGGGGGAGCAGTACGTC. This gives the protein CASSLDAGEQYV.

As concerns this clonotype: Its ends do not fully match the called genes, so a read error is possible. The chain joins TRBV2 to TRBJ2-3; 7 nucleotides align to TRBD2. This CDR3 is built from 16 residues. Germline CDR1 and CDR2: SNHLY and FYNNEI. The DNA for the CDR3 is TGTACCAGCAGTGGCCCCGGCGGGGGTGGGACAGATACGCAGTATTTT. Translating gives CTSSGPGGGGTDTQYF.

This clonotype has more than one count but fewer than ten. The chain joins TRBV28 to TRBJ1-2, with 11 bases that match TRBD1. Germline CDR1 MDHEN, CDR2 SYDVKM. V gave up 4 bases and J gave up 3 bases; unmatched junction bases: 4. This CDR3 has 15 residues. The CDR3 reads CASSSTDRGHYGYTF. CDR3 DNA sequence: TGTGCCAGCAGTTCAACGGACAGGGGGCACTATGGCTACACCTTC.

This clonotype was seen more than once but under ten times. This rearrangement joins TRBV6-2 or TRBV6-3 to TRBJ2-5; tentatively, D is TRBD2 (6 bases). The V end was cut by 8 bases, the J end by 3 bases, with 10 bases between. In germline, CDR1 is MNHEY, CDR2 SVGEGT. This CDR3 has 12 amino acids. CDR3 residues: CASGRGKETQYF. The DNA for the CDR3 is TGTGCCAGCGGACGGGGGAAAGAGACCCAGTACTTC.

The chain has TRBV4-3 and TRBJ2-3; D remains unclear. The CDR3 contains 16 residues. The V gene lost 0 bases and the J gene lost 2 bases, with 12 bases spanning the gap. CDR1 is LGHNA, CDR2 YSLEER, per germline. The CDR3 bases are TGCGCCAGCAGCCAAGATCAGGTAGTGTACACAGATACGCAGTATTTT. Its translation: CASSQDQVVYTDTQYF.

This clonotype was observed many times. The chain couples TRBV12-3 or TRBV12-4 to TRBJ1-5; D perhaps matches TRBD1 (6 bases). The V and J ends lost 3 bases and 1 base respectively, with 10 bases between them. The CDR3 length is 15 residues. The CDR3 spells CASSLTRGSNQPQHF. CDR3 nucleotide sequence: TGTGCCAGCAGTTTGACCAGGGGAAGCAATCAGCCCCAGCATTTT.

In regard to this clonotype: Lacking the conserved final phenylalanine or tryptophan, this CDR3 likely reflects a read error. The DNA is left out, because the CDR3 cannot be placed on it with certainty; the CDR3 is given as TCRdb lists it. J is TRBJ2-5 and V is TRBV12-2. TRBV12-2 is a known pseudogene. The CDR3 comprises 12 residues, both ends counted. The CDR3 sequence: CARLAVQETQYL.

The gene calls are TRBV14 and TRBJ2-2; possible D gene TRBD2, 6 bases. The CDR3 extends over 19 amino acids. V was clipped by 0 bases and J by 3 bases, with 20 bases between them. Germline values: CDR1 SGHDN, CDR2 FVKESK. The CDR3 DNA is TGTGCCAGCAGCCAAGAGGACATCGGGGGAGAGGTTCACACCGGGGAGCTGTTTTTT. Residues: CASSQEDIGGEVHTGELFF.

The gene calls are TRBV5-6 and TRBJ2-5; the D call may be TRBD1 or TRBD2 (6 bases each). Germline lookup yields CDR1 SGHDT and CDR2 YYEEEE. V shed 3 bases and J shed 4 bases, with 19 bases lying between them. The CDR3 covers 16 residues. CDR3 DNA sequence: TGTGCCAGCAGCTCGGACGGGGGCGAAATGGGAGAGACCCAGTACTTC. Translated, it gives CASSSDGGEMGETQYF. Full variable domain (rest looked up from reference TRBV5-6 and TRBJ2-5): DAGVTQSPTHLIKTRGQQVTLRCSPKSGHDTVSWYQQALGQGPQFIFQYYEEEERQRGNFPDRFSGHQFPNYSSELNVNALLLGDSALYLCASSSDGGEMGETQYFGPGTRLLVL.

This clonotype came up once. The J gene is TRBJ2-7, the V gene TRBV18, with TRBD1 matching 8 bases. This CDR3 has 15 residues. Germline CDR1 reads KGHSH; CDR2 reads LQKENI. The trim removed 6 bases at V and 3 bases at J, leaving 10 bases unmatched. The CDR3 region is CASSPGTGNFYEQYF. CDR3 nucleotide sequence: TGTGCCAGCTCTCCCGGGACAGGAAACTTCTACGAGCAGTACTTC.

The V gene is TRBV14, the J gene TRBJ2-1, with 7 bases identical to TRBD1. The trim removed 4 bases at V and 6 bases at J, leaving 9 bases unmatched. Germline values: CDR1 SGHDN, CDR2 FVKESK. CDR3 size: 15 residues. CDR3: CASSLRGSGLNEQFF. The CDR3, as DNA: TGTGCCAGCAGCCTCAGGGGGTCCGGCCTCAATGAGCAGTTCTTC.

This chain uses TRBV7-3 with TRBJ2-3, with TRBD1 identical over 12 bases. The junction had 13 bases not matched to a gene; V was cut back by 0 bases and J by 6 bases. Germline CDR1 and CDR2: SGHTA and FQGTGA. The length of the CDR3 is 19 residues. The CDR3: CASSLTGGQGAGPHDTQYF. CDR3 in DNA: TGTGCCAGCAGCTTAACCGGGGGACAGGGGGCAGGTCCGCACGATACGCAGTATTTT.

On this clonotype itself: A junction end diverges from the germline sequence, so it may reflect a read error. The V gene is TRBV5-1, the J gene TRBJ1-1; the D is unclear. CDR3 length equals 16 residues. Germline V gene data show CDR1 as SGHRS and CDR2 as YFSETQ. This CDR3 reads CANSLPEGRVGTEAFF. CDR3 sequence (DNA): TGCGCCAACAGCCTCCCGGAGGGTAGGGTTGGAACTGAAGCTTTCTTT. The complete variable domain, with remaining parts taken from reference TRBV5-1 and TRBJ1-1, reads KAGVTQTPRYLIKTRGQQVTLSCSPISGHRSVSWYQQTPGQGLQFLFEYFSETQRNKGNFPGRFSGRQFSNSRSEMNVSTLELGDSALYLCANSLPEGRVGTEAFFGQGTRLTVV.

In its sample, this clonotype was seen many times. DNA for the CDR3: TGTGCCAGCAGCTTAACGTCCAGAGGTACCACAGATACGCAGTATTTT. Its protein product is CASSLTSRGTTDTQYF. V usage is TRBV7-2 and J usage is TRBJ2-3; D call uncertain. V lost 2 bases, J lost 2 bases, and 14 bases lay in between. Germline V gene sequence: CDR1 SGHTA, CDR2 FQGNSA. There are 16 residues in the CDR3.

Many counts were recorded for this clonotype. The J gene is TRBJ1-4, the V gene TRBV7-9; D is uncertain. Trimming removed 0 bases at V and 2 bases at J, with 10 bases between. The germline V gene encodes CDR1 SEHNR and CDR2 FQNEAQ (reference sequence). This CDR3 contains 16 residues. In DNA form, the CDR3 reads TGTGCCAGCAGCTTAGCGCTAGGCGGCACTAATGAAAAACTGTTTTTT. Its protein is CASSLALGGTNEKLFF.

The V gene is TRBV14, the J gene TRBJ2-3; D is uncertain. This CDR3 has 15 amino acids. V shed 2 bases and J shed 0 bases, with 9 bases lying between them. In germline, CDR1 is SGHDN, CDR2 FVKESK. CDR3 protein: CASSQLVGSTDTQYF. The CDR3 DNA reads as TGTGCCAGCAGCCAATTGGTCGGGAGCACAGATACGCAGTATTTT.

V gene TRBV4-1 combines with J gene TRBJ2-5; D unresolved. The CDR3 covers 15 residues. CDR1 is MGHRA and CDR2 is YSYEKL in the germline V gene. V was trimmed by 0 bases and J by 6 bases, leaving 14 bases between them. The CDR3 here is CASSQDRNSRQTQYF. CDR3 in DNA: TGCGCCAGCAGCCAAGATAGAAACTCCCGGCAGACCCAGTACTTC.

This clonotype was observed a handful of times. CDR3 loop: CASRPQGSFSYEQYF. CDR3 DNA: TGTGCCAGCAGGCCACAGGGGTCCTTCTCCTACGAGCAGTACTTC. The V and J genes are TRBV2 and TRBJ2-7; 7 bases match TRBD1. Germline-derived CDR1 and CDR2 are SNHLY and FYNNEI. V lost 6 bases and J lost 0; bases outside the gene matches: 8. This CDR3 comprises 15 residues.

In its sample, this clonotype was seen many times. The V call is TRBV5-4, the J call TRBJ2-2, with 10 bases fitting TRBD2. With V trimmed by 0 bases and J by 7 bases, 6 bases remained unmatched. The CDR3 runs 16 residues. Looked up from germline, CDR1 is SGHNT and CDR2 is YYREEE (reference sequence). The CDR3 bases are TGTGCCAGCAGCTTGGCCCCTAGCGGGGGCATCGGGGAGCTGTTTTTT. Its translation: CASSLAPSGGIGELFF.